Listed below are T cell receptor beta chains from one sample, sequenced in a study of T cells of healthy individuals. A single record per CDR3 protein comes from TCRdb applying MiXCR to the 5' RACE reads. The repertoire holds about 63,000 distinct CDR3 sequences, with roughly 17% as singletons. Receptors originate from a human donor in good health. CDR3s leave out the opening cysteine and the closing phenylalanine or tryptophan. Each record gives: CDR3 protein, V gene.

CDR3aa: ASGLTRHEQY
v_gene: TRBV12-3/TRBV12-4

CDR3aa: ASSGTASGNTIY
v_gene: TRBV7-6

CDR3aa: ARGQINTEAF
v_gene: TRBV10-3

CDR3aa: ASSETAQETQY
v_gene: TRBV6-1

CDR3aa: ASSQGQALGQPQH
v_gene: TRBV4-2

CDR3aa: ASSGPGTKSEAF
v_gene: TRBV12-3/TRBV12-4

CDR3aa: SVLAGGTDTQY
v_gene: TRBV29-1

CDR3aa: ASSFQGTNEKLF
v_gene: TRBV12-3/TRBV12-4

CDR3aa: SGRSREAF
v_gene: TRBV20-1

CDR3aa: ASSLDFTSGTTDTQY
v_gene: TRBV11-2

CDR3aa: ASSQEIPGQAARAIYEQY
v_gene: TRBV3-1

CDR3aa: ASSQAWTSGHNEQF
v_gene: TRBV4-2

CDR3aa: ASSLTGSGLLDEQY
v_gene: TRBV4-3

CDR3aa: ASSLRGGSTDTQY
v_gene: TRBV9

CDR3aa: ASSLSAGLYEQY
v_gene: TRBV27

CDR3aa: ASSMDTGNEQF
v_gene: TRBV5-1

CDR3aa: ASSMGLAGGTDTQY
v_gene: TRBV6-6

CDR3aa: ASSPDPFNEQF
v_gene: TRBV11-2

CDR3aa: ASRLTGELF
v_gene: TRBV12-3/TRBV12-4

CDR3aa: ASSFNDGYEQY
v_gene: TRBV7-2

CDR3aa: ASSARAQETQY
v_gene: TRBV4-1

CDR3aa: ASSQDGFGERSGANVLT
v_gene: TRBV14

CDR3aa: ASSISSGIRTDTQY
v_gene: TRBV7-2

CDR3aa: ASSRTEKYTEAF
v_gene: TRBV7-9

CDR3aa: ASSSTGAEYQPQH
v_gene: TRBV5-1

CDR3aa: AAQGGTEAF
v_gene: TRBV27

CDR3aa: ASSESSGTYNEQF
v_gene: TRBV9

CDR3aa: SALTGNYGYT
v_gene: TRBV20-1

CDR3aa: ASSSRSGDSTDTQY
v_gene: TRBV14

CDR3aa: ASSPSRTLKNIQY
v_gene: TRBV7-2

CDR3aa: SVDFGSYNEQF
v_gene: TRBV29-1

CDR3aa: ASSSTGLAGHEQY
v_gene: TRBV5-1

CDR3aa: ASIRGLGDGYN
v_gene: TRBV19

CDR3aa: ASSSGQGGYNSPLH
v_gene: TRBV27

CDR3aa: SVAPRVGRTEAF
v_gene: TRBV29-1

CDR3aa: ASSPHNEQF
v_gene: TRBV7-2

CDR3aa: AIRGQPDNTIY
v_gene: TRBV7-6

CDR3aa: ASGAGGTGELF
v_gene: TRBV2

CDR3aa: ASSVGADSSYEQY
v_gene: TRBV9

CDR3aa: AISESWVKTGAKAAF
v_gene: TRBV10-3

CDR3aa: AISTISYNEQF
v_gene: TRBV10-3

CDR3aa: SARVGGNSGAGIDTQY
v_gene: TRBV20-1

CDR3aa: ASSLEGLDVAGELF
v_gene: TRBV7-6

CDR3aa: ASTGGTGGWNEQF
v_gene: TRBV6-1

CDR3aa: ASSSSQGDYGYT
v_gene: TRBV5-1

CDR3aa: SARILAGGLLYEQY
v_gene: TRBV20-1

CDR3aa: ASSQDPTMYEQF
v_gene: TRBV4-1

CDR3aa: ASSSTRQAREQETQY
v_gene: TRBV7-9

CDR3aa: ASSLPQGPGYT
v_gene: TRBV5-5

CDR3aa: ASTSGTSDGEQY
v_gene: TRBV6-2/TRBV6-3

CDR3aa: ASSVGQGANEQF
v_gene: TRBV9

CDR3aa: ASSYGRTSGNNEQF
v_gene: TRBV6-6